This entry describes one T cell receptor (beta chain). Its antigen is as yet unknown. The data derive from a study of T cell responses to AZD1222 COVID-19 vaccine. Germline V gene data show CDR1 as SEHNR and CDR2 as FQNEAQ (reference sequence). This CDR3 region has 14 residues. V lost 11 bases to trimming and J lost 4 bases; unmatched junction nucleotides: 10. General study points: None of the repertoires were sampled until the peak T cell response had passed. Donors were mostly white British, more females; clonal diversity possibly underestimated. Two AZD1222 administrations were followed by greater Spike-specific TCR breadth and depth.

Second-dose groups at about 4 or about 12 weeks were pooled. Assay used: immunoSEQ multiplex PCR; TCRdb lists only in-frame clones, some missing. The table has 250,000 to 300,000 clones, 94% seen once. The genes are TRBV7-9 and TRBJ2-3; TRBD2 agrees at 9 bases. This sequence originates from an adult who received the AZD1222 COVID-19 vaccine. The source was peripheral blood, collected 28 days after the second AZD1222 dose. The CDR3 sequence is CAVRASGIADTQYF. The CDR3 DNA is TGTGCCGTGAGGGCTAGCGGGATCGCAGATACGCAGTATTTT.